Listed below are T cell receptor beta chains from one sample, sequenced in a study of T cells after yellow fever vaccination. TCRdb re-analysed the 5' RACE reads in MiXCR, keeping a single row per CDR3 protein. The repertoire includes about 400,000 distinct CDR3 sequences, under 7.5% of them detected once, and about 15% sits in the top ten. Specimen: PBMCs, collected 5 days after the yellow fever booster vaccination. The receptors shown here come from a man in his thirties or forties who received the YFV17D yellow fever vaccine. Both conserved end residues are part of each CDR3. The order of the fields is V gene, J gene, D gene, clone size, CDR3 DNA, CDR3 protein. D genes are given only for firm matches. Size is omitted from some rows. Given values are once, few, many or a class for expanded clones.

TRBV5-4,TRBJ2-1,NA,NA,TGTGCCAGCAGCCGGGACTCCACCTACAATGAGCAGTTCTTC,CASSRDSTYNEQFF
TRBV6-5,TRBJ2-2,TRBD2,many,TGTGCCAGCAGTTACGCGGGCGGGAGGGGCACCGGGGAGCTGTTTTTT,CASSYAGGRGTGELFF
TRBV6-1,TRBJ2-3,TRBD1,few,TGTGCCAGCAGCCCCTTGGGACAGGGGGCAAATACGCAGTATTTT,CASSPLGQGANTQYF
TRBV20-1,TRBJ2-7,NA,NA,TGCAGTGCTAGAGAGGGGAGAGGGAACCCCTACGAGCAGTACTTC,CSAREGRGNPYEQYF
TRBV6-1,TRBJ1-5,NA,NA,TGTGCCAGCAGACCGGAACCCTTAGGGCCCCAGCATTTT,CASRPEPLGPQHF
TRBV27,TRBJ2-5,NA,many,TGTGCCAGCAGTTTATCAGGGTCCCAAGAGACCCAGTACTTC,CASSLSGSQETQYF
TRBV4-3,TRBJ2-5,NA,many,TGCGCCAGCAGCCAAGGTCCCGAGGGTGAGACCCAGTACTTC,CASSQGPEGETQYF
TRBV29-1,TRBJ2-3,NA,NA,TGCAGCGCCGACGTGAGCACAGATACGCAGTATTTT,CSADVSTDTQYF
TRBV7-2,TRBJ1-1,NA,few,TGTGCCAGCAGCCGCGCGGGCGGGAACACTGAAGCTTTCTTT,CASSRAGGNTEAFF
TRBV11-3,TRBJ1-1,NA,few,TGTGCCAGCAGCTTCGACAGTTACACTGAAGCTTTCTTT,CASSFDSYTEAFF
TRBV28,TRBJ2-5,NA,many,TGTGCCAGCAGTCCATATGGCGGAGAGACCCAGTACTTC,CASSPYGGETQYF
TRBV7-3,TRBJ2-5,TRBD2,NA,TGTGCCAGCAGCTTAAATGGCGGGAGGGGAGAGACCCAGTACTTC,CASSLNGGRGETQYF
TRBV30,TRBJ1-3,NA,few,TGTGCCTGGTGGTCCAAAAGTGGAAACACCATATATTTT,CAWWSKSGNTIYF
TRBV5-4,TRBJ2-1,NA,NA,TGTGCCAGCAGCTTGCCCGGGGTTTCAACATACAATGAGCAGTTCTTC,CASSLPGVSTYNEQFF
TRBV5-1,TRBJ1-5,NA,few,TGCGCCAGCAGCTTGGGACAGGCGGGGCATAGGAGCAATCAGCCCCAGCATTTT,CASSLGQAGHRSNQPQHF
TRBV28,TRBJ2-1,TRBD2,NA,TGTGCCAGCAGGGTCGGTAGCGGGAGCTTGGGAAAACGCAATGAGCAGTTCTTC,CASRVGSGSLGKRNEQFF
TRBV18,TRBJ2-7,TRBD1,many,TGTGCCAGCTCGCCGCGGACAGGGGACCTCTACGAGCAGTACTTC,CASSPRTGDLYEQYF
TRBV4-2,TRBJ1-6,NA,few,TGTGCCAGCAGCCAAGACCGGGATCCGGGCTATAATTCACCCCTCCACTTT,CASSQDRDPGYNSPLHF
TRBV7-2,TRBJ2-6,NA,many,TGTGCCAGCAGCTTGAGGAGCTCTGGGGCCAACGTCCTGACTTTC,CASSLRSSGANVLTF
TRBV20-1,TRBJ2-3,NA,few,TGCAGTGCTTCCCTAGCGTCGGGGGCAGATACGCAGTATTTT,CSASLASGADTQYF
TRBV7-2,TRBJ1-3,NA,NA,TGTGCCAGCAGCTTAGACCGGGACAACGGAAACACCATATATTTT,CASSLDRDNGNTIYF
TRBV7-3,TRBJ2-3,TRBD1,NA,TGTGCCAGCAGCCCTCGGACAGGGCTCACAGATACGCAGTATTTT,CASSPRTGLTDTQYF
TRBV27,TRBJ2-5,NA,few,TGTGCCAGCAGTTTATTCTCCGGGGGCGAGACCCAGTACTTC,CASSLFSGGETQYF
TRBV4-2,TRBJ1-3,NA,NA,TGTGCCAGCAGCCTGGGAGGGAGTTACACCATATATTTT,CASSLGGSYTIYF
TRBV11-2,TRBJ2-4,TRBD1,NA,TGTGCCAGCAGCTCGGGACAGGGGAGAGGCATTCAGTACTTC,CASSSGQGRGIQYF
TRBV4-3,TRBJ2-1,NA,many,TGCGCCAGCAGCCGGAGGGACACCGCAAGAAATTACAATGAGCAGTTCTTC,CASSRRDTARNYNEQFF
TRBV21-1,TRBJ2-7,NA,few,TGTGCCAGCAGCAAAGAAAGTCAGAATCAGGGACCAGCGGGAGAAGGGGGCCGCTACGAGCAGTACTTC,CASSKESQNQGPAGEGGRYEQYF
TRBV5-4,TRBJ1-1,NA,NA,TGTGCCAGCCGCCCCGAGCTCTCCTCGGACACTGAAGCTTTCTTT,CASRPELSSDTEAFF
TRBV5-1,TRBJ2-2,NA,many,TGCGCCAGCAGCAGGGGGGCGCCAAACACCGGGGAGCTGTTTTTT,CASSRGAPNTGELFF
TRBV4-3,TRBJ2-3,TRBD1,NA,TGCGCCAGCAGCCAGGGACAGGGAGGGACAGATACGCAGTATTTT,CASSQGQGGTDTQYF
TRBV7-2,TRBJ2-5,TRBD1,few,TGTGCCAGCAGCCTTGCTGGGACAGGGGGTGAGACCCAGTACTTC,CASSLAGTGGETQYF
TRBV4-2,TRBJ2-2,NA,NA,TGTGCCAGCAGCCAAGTGGGCGGGGAGCTGTTTTTT,CASSQVGGELFF
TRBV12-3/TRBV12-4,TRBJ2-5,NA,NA,TGTGCCAGCAGTTGGGAGGCATCGGGGAAAGAGACCCAGTACTTC,CASSWEASGKETQYF
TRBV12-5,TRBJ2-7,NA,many,TGTGCTAGTGTCCCCGTCGGAGGGAGCCGCCACGAGCAGTACTTC,CASVPVGGSRHEQYF
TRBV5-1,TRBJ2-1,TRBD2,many,TGCGCCAGCAGCTTGATGGGTCTACGGACTAGCGGGAGAAATGAGCAGTTCTTC,CASSLMGLRTSGRNEQFF
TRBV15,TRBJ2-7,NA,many,TGTGCCACCAGCAGAGGCTACGAGCAGTACTTC,CATSRGYEQYF
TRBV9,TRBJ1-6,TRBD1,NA,TGTGCCAGCAACCCAGACAGGGAGGGATCACCCCTCCACTTT,CASNPDREGSPLHF
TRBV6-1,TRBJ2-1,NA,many,TGTGCCAGCAGTCGACCCGGACTGACCTACAATGAGCAGTTCTTC,CASSRPGLTYNEQFF